This TCR beta chain was sequenced during a study of siplizumab effects on memory and regulatory T cells. Only in-frame clones appear in the TCRdb table, and some are missing; sequencing was by immunoSEQ multiplex PCR. The sample lists some 80,000 clones, 95% occurring once. Sample: CD8+ T cells sorted from blood. The clonotype comes from a human donor in good health.

CDR3 sequence: CASSPGAGDEQFF. The CDR3, as DNA: TGTGCCAGCAGTCCCGGGGCAGGGGATGAGCAGTTCTTC. V is TRBV6-6 and J is TRBJ2-1; D may be TRBD1 (6 bases). V was shortened by 5 bases and J by 8 bases, with 13 bases between the two germline ends. Germline-derived CDR1 and CDR2 are MNHNY and SVGAGI (reference sequence). The CDR3 consists of 13 residues.